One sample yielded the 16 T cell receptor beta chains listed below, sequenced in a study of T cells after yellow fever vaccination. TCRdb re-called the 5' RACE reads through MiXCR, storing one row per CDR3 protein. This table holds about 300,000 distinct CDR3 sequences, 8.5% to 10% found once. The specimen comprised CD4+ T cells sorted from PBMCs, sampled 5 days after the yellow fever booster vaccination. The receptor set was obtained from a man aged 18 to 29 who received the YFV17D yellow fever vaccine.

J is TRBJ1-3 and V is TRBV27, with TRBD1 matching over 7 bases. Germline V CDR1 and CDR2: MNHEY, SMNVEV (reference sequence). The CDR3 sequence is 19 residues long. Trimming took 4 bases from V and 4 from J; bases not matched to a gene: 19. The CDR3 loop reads CASSYRQGVLGGEGNTIYF. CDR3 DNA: TGTGCCAGCAGTTACCGACAGGGCGTCCTCGGGGGAGAAGGAAACACCATATATTTT.

CDR3 residues: CASRPLDQPQHF. In DNA, the CDR3 is TGTGCCAGCAGACCCCTGGATCAGCCCCAGCATTTT. This chain joins TRBV6-6 and TRBJ1-5; no clear D gene. Germline lookup yields CDR1 MNHNY and CDR2 SVGAGI (reference sequence). The CDR3 runs to 12 residues. Trimming cost V 6 bases and J 5 bases, with 8 bases left between them.

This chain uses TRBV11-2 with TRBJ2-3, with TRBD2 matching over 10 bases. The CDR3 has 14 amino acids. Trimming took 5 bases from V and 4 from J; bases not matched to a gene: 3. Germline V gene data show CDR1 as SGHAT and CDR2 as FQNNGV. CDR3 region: CASSNSGGADTQYF. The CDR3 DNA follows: TGTGCCAGCAGCAACAGCGGGGGGGCAGATACGCAGTATTTT.

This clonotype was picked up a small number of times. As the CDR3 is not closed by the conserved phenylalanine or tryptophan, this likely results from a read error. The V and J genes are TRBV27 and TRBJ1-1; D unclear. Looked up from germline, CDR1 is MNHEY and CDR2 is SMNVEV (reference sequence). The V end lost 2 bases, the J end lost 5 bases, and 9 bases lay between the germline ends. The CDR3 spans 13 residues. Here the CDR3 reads CASSLNTGTEAFL. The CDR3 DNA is TGTGCCAGCAGTTTAAATACGGGAACTGAAGCTTTCCTT.

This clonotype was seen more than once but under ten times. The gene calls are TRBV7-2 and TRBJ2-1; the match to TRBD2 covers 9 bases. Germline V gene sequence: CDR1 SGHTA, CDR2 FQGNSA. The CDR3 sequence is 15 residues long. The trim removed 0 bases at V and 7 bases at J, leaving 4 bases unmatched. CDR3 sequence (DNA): TGTGCCAGCAGCTTAGCCAGCGGGGGGAGGAATGAGCAGTTCTTC. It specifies CASSLASGGRNEQFF.

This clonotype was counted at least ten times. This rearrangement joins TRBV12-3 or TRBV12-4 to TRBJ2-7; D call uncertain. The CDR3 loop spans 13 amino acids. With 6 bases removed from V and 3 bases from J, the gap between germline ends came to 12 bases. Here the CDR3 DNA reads TGTGCCAGCAGCAACCTAGGTCTCTACGAGCAGTACTTC. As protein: CASSNLGLYEQYF.

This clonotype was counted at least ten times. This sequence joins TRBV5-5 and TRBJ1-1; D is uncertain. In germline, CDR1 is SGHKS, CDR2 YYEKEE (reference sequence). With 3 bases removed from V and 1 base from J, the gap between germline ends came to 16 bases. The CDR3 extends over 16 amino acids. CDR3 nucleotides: TGTGCCAGCAGCTCGATCTTCTCGGACGAGAACACTGAAGCTTTCTTT. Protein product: CASSSIFSDENTEAFF.

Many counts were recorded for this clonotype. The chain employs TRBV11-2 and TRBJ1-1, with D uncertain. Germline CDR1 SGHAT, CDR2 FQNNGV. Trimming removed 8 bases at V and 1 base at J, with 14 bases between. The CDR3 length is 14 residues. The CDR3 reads CASVSGRRNTEAFF. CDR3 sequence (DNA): TGTGCCAGCGTCTCGGGCAGGAGGAACACTGAAGCTTTCTTT.

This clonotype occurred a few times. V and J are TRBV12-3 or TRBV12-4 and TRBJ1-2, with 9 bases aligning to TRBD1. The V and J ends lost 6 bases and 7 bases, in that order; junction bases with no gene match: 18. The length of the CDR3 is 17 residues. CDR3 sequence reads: CASSFTGTGIPLGGYTF. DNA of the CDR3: TGTGCCAGCAGCTTTACCGGGACAGGGATCCCCTTGGGTGGCTACACCTTC.

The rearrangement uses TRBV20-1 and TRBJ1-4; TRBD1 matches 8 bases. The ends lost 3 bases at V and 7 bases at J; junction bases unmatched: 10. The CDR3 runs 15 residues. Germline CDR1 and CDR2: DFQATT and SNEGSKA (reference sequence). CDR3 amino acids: CSARGSDRGFEKLFF. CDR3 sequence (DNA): TGCAGTGCTAGGGGATCCGACAGGGGTTTTGAAAAACTGTTTTTT.

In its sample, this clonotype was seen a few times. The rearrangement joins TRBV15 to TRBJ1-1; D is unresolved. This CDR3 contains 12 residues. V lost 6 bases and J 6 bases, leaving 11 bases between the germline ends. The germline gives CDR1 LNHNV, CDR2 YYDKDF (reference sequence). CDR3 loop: CATSTPGAEAFF. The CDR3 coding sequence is TGTGCCACCAGTACACCGGGCGCTGAAGCTTTCTTT.

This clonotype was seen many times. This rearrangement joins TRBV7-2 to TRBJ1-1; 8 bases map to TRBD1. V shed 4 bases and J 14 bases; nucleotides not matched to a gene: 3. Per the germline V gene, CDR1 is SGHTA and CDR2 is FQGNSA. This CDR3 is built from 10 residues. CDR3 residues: CASSSTGAFF. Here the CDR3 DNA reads TGTGCCAGCAGCTCGACAGGGGCATTCTTT.

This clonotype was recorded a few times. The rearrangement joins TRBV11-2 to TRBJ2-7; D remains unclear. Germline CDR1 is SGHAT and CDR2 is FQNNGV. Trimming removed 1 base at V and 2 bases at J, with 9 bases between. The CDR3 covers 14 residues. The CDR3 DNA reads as TGTGCCAGCAGCTTAGGTCTGAGTCCCTACGAGCAGTACTTC. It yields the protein CASSLGLSPYEQYF. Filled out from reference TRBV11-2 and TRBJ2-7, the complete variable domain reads EAGVAQSPRYKIIEKRQSVAFWCNPISGHATLYWYQQILGQGPKLLIQFQNNGVVDDSQLPKDRFSAERLKGVDSTLKIQPAKLEDSAVYLCASSLGLSPYEQYFGPGTRLTVT.

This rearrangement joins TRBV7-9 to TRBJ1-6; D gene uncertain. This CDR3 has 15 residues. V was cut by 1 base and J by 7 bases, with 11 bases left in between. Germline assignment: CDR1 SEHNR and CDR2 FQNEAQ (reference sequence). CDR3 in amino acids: CASSLDGVRNSPLHF. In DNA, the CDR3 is TGTGCCAGCAGCTTAGACGGGGTAAGGAATTCACCCCTCCACTTT. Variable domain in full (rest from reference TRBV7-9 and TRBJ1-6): DTGVSQNPRHKITKRGQNVTFRCDPISEHNRLYWYRQTLGQGPEFLTYFQNEAQLEKSRLLSDRFSAERPKGSFSTLEIQRTEQGDSAMYLCASSLDGVRNSPLHFGNGTRLTVT.

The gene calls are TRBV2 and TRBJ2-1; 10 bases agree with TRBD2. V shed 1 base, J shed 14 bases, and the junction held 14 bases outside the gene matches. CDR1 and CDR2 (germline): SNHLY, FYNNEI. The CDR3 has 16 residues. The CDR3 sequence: CASSEGPSGGAATKFF. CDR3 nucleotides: TGTGCCAGCAGTGAAGGCCCCAGCGGGGGGGCCGCCACTAAGTTCTTC.

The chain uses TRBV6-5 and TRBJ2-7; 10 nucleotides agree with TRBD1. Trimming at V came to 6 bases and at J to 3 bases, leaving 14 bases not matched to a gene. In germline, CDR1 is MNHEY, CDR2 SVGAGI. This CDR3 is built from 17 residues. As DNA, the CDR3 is TGTGCCAGCAGGGAGGGACAGGGGACTCTAGATGTCTACGAGCAGTACTTC. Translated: CASREGQGTLDVYEQYF.